This T cell receptor beta chain was captured by sequencing in a study of blood T cell repertoires in COVID-19. Across the study: Researchers got acute and convalescent COVID-19 samples from the United States, Italy and Spain. PBMCs, B-cell-depleted T cells, or T cells provided the cDNA or gDNA that made up the material.

V lost 9 bases, J lost 4 bases, and 9 bases stayed unmatched. The CDR3 spans 13 residues. In the original processing: Nucleated cell number was recorded as an estimate derived from reference gene primer amplification. Sequencing was performed with immunoSEQ multiplex PCR; in TCRdb, only in-frame clones are kept and a portion is missing. The V and J calls and the clone size are those of that table, but D and trimming were determined from the DNA. The repertoire holds approximately 50,000 clones, 65% to 90% seen once, with roughly 10% in the top ten. The sequence was collected from a human donor in a cohort sampled during active COVID-19. The rearrangement uses TRBV12-3 or TRBV12-4 and TRBJ2-7; TRBD1 matches 7 bases. The sample taken for sequencing was peripheral blood. CDR3: CASLRQGRYEQYF. DNA for the CDR3: TGTGCCAGTCTGAGACAGGGTCGGTACGAGCAGTACTTC.